These 7 T cell receptor beta chains were sequenced from one sample in a study of prognosis after radiotherapy for stage I lung cancer. Multiplex PCR in two rounds served to amplify TCR beta CDR3 from genomic DNA. It was primers specific to each TRBV and TRBJ gene that first-round PCR used. TCRdb re-called the multiplex PCR reads with MiXCR, one entry per CDR3 protein. The profile shows tens of thousands of distinct CDR3 sequences, around 42% of them singletons. Sample: PBMCs, taken before or after stereotactic body radiation therapy (not recorded which). These receptors came from a donor of 50 years or more with non-small cell lung cancer.

The table lists this clonotype with many counts. The J gene is TRBJ2-5, the V gene TRBV7-2; no definite D call. This CDR3 is 15 amino acids long. Deletions cut 5 bases from V and 4 bases from J, with 17 bases between. Germline CDR1 and CDR2: SGHTA and FQGNSA. The CDR3 is CASSPLGVTGETQYF. The CDR3 DNA is TGTGCCAGCAGCCCCCTTGGGGTAACTGGAGAGACCCAGTACTTC.

This clonotype was observed many times. The chain employs TRBV20-1 and TRBJ2-1, with TRBD2 identical over 9 bases. In germline, CDR1 is DFQATT, CDR2 SNEGSKA (reference sequence). With V trimmed by 4 bases and J by 4 bases, 5 bases remained unmatched. The CDR3 has 14 amino acids. The CDR3 sequence is CSATPSGIYNEQFF. The CDR3 bases are TGCAGTGCTACCCCTAGCGGGATATACAATGAGCAGTTCTTC.

In the case of this clonotype: A far larger clone is one nucleotide away, so this likely arose from a read error. The chain is built from TRBV3-1 and TRBJ2-7; perhaps D is TRBD1 or TRBD2 (5 bases each). V was pared by 6 bases and J by 0 bases, with 15 bases between. The CDR3 is 15 residues long. Germline V gives CDR1 LGHDT, CDR2 YNNKEL (reference sequence). CDR3 coding DNA: TGTGCCAGCAGAGGAAGCCGGGACGGCTCCTACGAGCAGTACTTC. It codes for CASRGSRDGSYEQYF.

This clonotype was counted many times. This chain uses TRBV18 with TRBJ1-4; D uncertain. Deletions cut 2 bases from V and 7 bases from J, with 8 bases between. This CDR3 has 13 amino acids. Germline V gene sequence: CDR1 KGHSH, CDR2 LQKENI. CDR3 loop: CASSPGEGEKLFF. CDR3 nucleotides: TGTGCCAGCTCACCAGGGGAGGGTGAAAAACTGTTTTTT.

This clonotype was seen just once. The V gene is TRBV13, the J gene TRBJ1-2; D ambiguous. In germline, CDR1 is PRHDT, CDR2 FYEKMQ (reference sequence). The CDR3 is 14 amino acids. V dropped 2 bases and J dropped 7 bases, with 14 bases sitting between them. The CDR3 region has the DNA TGTGCCAGCAGCTTATATTCGACGAGCGGTGGCTACACCTTC. This gives the protein CASSLYSTSGGYTF.

This clonotype was seen many times. This clone may be a read error of a much larger clone one base away. The chain links TRBV28 to TRBJ2-1; 16 nucleotides agree with TRBD2. The CDR3 has 19 amino acids. Germline loops: CDR1 MDHEN, CDR2 SYDVKM. The ends lost 5 bases at V and 6 bases at J; junction bases unmatched: 13. This CDR3 is CASSNYGTSGRDTCNEQFF. CDR3 DNA sequence: TGTGCCAGCAGTAACTACGGGACTAGCGGGAGGGACACCTGCAATGAGCAGTTCTTC.

The chain recombines TRBV6-1 with TRBJ2-2; 10 nucleotides match TRBD1. CDR1 and CDR2 from the germline V gene are MNHNS and SASEGT. The CDR3 spans 15 residues. J gave up 5 bases and V 6 bases, and 6 bases lay outside the gene matches. CDR3 loop: CASRADRGETGELFF. The CDR3 nucleotides read TGTGCCAGCAGGGCGGACAGGGGGGAAACCGGGGAGCTGTTTTTT.